This record concerns one T cell receptor (beta chain) sequence. What it recognizes is unknown. The data were taken from a study of identifying expanded T cells in peripheral blood. Overall study findings and caveats: Clone count variance between approximately 2-week samples rose with total template count. Roughly 1.2 clones differed between technical replicates, versus approximately 16 and 19 over time.

During the collection period, no donor immune events like infections were recorded. The length of the CDR3 is 14 residues. The V and J ends lost 2 bases and 2 bases respectively, with 9 bases between them. Per the germline V gene, CDR1 is WNHNN and CDR2 is SYGVQD (reference sequence). Clones were read by immunoSEQ multiplex PCR, and TCRdb kept only the in-frame ones, dropping some. The sample contains approximately 85,000 clones, around 89% of which appear only once. This clonotype originated in a person aged 18 to 75 in good health. Material for sequencing was blood. V and J are TRBV10-1 and TRBJ1-1; D possibly corresponds to TRBD1 (5 bases). The CDR3 reads CASSETGYNTEAFF. DNA for the CDR3: TGCGCCAGCAGTGAGACAGGCTATAACACTGAAGCTTTCTTT.